Each of the 17 T cell receptor beta chains below was sequenced from the same sample in a study of brain T cells in children with intractable seizures. Produced via immunoSEQ multiplex PCR; TCRdb's table is partial and in-frame only. This table holds 340,000 or so clones, more than 85% found once. Stated time point: blood from clinic visit 5 months post-surgery; TSC patient then seizure free. This material consisted of peripheral blood, taken more than 4 months after surgery. The source is a boy under three years old with tuberous sclerosis and intractable seizures.

The V gene is TRBV9, the J gene TRBJ2-2, with D perhaps TRBD1 (6 bases). Trimming cost V 6 bases and J 1 base, with 13 bases left between them. The CDR3 contains 15 residues. Germline V gives CDR1 SGDLS, CDR2 YYNGEE. The CDR3 protein is CASTPLGGNTGELFF. The CDR3 DNA reads TGTGCCAGCACTCCCCTAGGGGGGAACACCGGGGAGCTGTTTTTT.

The chain couples TRBV5-4 to TRBJ2-3; D is possibly TRBD1 (6 bases). The length of the CDR3 is 11 residues. Germline-derived CDR1 and CDR2 are SGHNT and YYREEE (reference sequence). Trimming pared 6 bases from V and 9 bases from J, leaving 11 bases between. The CDR3 loop is CASTTRGTQYF. The CDR3, as DNA: TGTGCCAGCACCACTAGGGGGACGCAGTATTTT.

As regards this clone: This sample includes further DNA sequences coding for the same CDR3. The chain carries TRBV6-6 and TRBJ2-3, with TRBD2 as a possible D gene (6 bases). The germline gives CDR1 MNHNY, CDR2 SVGAGI (reference sequence). CDR3 size: 14 residues. Trimming took 0 bases from V and 3 from J, leaving 7 bases between them. CDR3 in amino acids: CASSYSGLTDTQYF. The CDR3 coding sequence is TGTGCCAGCAGTTACTCGGGACTTACAGATACGCAGTATTTT.

V is TRBV11-3 and J is TRBJ2-2; D remains ambiguous. Germline CDR1 SGHNT, CDR2 YENEEA. This CDR3 comprises 12 residues. V lost 5 bases to trimming and J lost 7 bases, with 8 bases between them. The CDR3 DNA reads as TGTGCCAGCAGCGCCCCATTCGGGGAGCTGTTTTTT. It translates to CASSAPFGELFF.

The rearrangement uses TRBV6-5 and TRBJ2-1; 8 positions agree with TRBD1. CDR3 length equals 16 residues. With 2 bases clipped from V and 6 bases from J, the junction kept 9 bases outside the gene matches. Germline V CDR1 and CDR2: MNHEY, SVGAGI. The CDR3, as DNA: TGTGCCAGCAGTTACGCCGGACAGGGCAATTCCAATGAGCAGTTCTTC. It specifies CASSYAGQGNSNEQFF.

The CDR3 DNA follows: TGTGCCAGTAGTATACGGCGGGCGAACTATGGCTACACCTTC. It specifies CASSIRRANYGYTF. V usage is TRBV19 and J usage is TRBJ1-2; the D is unclear. The germline gives CDR1 LNHDA, CDR2 SQIVND (reference sequence). There are 14 residues in the CDR3. With 2 bases removed from V and 2 bases from J, the gap between germline ends came to 9 bases.

This chain joins TRBV6-5 and TRBJ1-4; 11 bases line up with TRBD1. The junction had 9 bases not matched to a gene; V was cut back by 7 bases and J by 8 bases. Germline values: CDR1 MNHEY, CDR2 SVGAGI. The CDR3 is made up of 15 amino acids. CDR3 in amino acids: CASTIKGQGGEKLFF. The CDR3 DNA reads as TGTGCCAGCACCATTAAGGGACAGGGGGGAGAAAAACTGTTTTTT.

The genes are TRBV14 and TRBJ2-7, with TRBD2 matching 8 bases. Germline V gives CDR1 SGHDN, CDR2 FVKESK. V trimming: 7 bases; J trimming: 3 bases; junction bases outside the gene matches: 5. The CDR3 is 13 amino acids. The CDR3 spells CASTGSGSYEQYF. DNA of the CDR3: TGTGCCAGCACCGGCAGCGGGAGCTACGAGCAGTACTTC.

The chain employs TRBV3-1 (or the pseudogene TRBV3-2) and TRBJ1-2; D uncertain. CDR1 is LGHDT and CDR2 is YNNKEL in the germline V gene (reference sequence). This CDR3 contains 12 residues. V was clipped by 1 base and J by 5 bases, with 5 bases between them. CDR3 sequence (DNA): TGTGCCAGCAGCCAAGTTGCTTATGGCTACACCTTC. Encoded protein: CASSQVAYGYTF.

The chain joins TRBV30 to TRBJ2-3; 8 nucleotides line up with TRBD2. Per the germline V gene, CDR1 is GTSNPN and CDR2 is SVGIG (reference sequence). V lost 0 bases, J lost 4 bases, and 0 bases stayed unmatched. The CDR3 is 13 residues long. The CDR3 nucleotides are TGTGCCTGGAGTGTACTAGCGGCAGATACGCAGTATTTT. Translated: CAWSVLAADTQYF.

V usage is TRBV2 and J usage is TRBJ2-3, with a weak D call TRBD2 (6 bases). The germline V gene has CDR1 SNHLY and CDR2 FYNNEI. V lost 10 bases, J lost 5 bases, and 16 bases lay in between. The CDR3 is 13 residues long. The CDR3 nucleotides read TGTGCCACCCGTCCGGGACTCCTAGATACGCAGTATTTT. Translation gives CATRPGLLDTQYF.

The rearrangement uses TRBV9 and TRBJ2-5; D possibly corresponds to TRBD1 (5 bases). The germline V gene encodes CDR1 SGDLS and CDR2 YYNGEE. The length of the CDR3 is 13 residues. Trimming stripped 0 bases from V and 2 bases from J, with 5 bases between. The CDR3 DNA reads TGTGCCAGCAGCGTAGAGGGGCAAGAGACCCAGTACTTC. Translated: CASSVEGQETQYF.

This rearrangement joins TRBV2 to TRBJ2-3; D remains ambiguous. Germline CDR1 is SNHLY and CDR2 is FYNNEI. The V end lost 7 bases, the J end lost 2 bases, and 7 bases lay between the germline ends. CDR3 length equals 12 residues. CDR3 DNA sequence: TGTGCCAGCACTAAATACACAGATACGCAGTATTTT. This sequence encodes CASTKYTDTQYF.

The CDR3 nucleotides read TGCGCCAGCAGCCCCCCCGGGAGCGGGGCTTACAATGAGCAGTTCTTC. Translated: CASSPPGSGAYNEQFF. The chain has TRBV5-1 and TRBJ2-1, with 7 bases lining up with TRBD2. The germline V gene has CDR1 SGHRS and CDR2 YFSETQ. Trimming at V came to 4 bases and at J to 4 bases, leaving 11 bases not matched to a gene. The CDR3 covers 16 residues.

The rearrangement uses TRBV19 and TRBJ1-1; D gene ambiguous. The V end lost 5 bases, the J end lost 0 bases, and 7 bases lay between the germline ends. Germline-derived CDR1 and CDR2 are LNHDA and SQIVND (reference sequence). The CDR3 runs to 13 residues. Here the CDR3 reads CASSSGLNTEAFF. The DNA of the CDR3 is TGTGCCAGTAGTTCAGGCCTGAACACTGAAGCTTTCTTT.

The chain employs TRBV12-3 or TRBV12-4 and TRBJ2-7; TRBD2 matches at 7 bases. This CDR3 has 11 residues. With 4 bases clipped from V and 7 bases from J, the junction kept 1 base outside the gene matches. CDR3 sequence reads: CASSWEGEQYF. DNA of the CDR3: TGTGCCAGCAGTTGGGAGGGGGAGCAGTACTTC.

The chain couples TRBV7-9 to TRBJ2-5; D is unresolved. V was cut by 1 base and J by 2 bases, with 5 bases left in between. CDR1 and CDR2 (germline): SEHNR, FQNEAQ (reference sequence). The CDR3 covers 13 residues. Here the CDR3 reads CASSLDSQETQYF. In DNA, the CDR3 is TGTGCCAGCAGCTTAGACTCACAAGAGACCCAGTACTTC.